This T cell receptor (beta chain) emerged from a study of control samples from healthy donors and cancer patients. Clones were read by immunoSEQ multiplex PCR, and TCRdb kept only the in-frame ones, dropping some. The table has about 14,000 clones, 77% seen once. Trimming took 3 bases from V and 2 from J, leaving 12 bases between them. Germline CDR1 is SGHDT and CDR2 is YYEEEE. The CDR3 has 14 residues. Input material: formalin-fixed, paraffin-embedded tissue. The source of this sequence is a male donor with melanoma. V usage is TRBV5-6 and J usage is TRBJ2-7, with D tentatively TRBD1 (6 bases). CDR3 sequence (DNA): TGTGCCAGCAGCTACGGACAGTCGACCTACGAGCAGTACTTC. Translated, it gives CASSYGQSTYEQYF.